This T cell receptor (beta chain) was sequenced during a study of preoperative IRX-2 immunotherapy in early breast cancer. The repertoire was sequenced with immunoSEQ multiplex PCR; TCRdb's copy has only in-frame clones and lacks some. The table lists roughly 62,000 clones, approximately 93% of them singletons. Treatment indicated: preoperative locoregional IRX-2 cytokine immunotherapy. Samples came from a phase Ib trial of preoperative locoregional IRX-2 cytokine immunotherapy. V shed 8 bases and J shed 4 bases, with 14 bases lying between them. Germline-derived CDR1 and CDR2 are SNHLY and FYNNEI. This CDR3 contains 14 residues.

The V gene is TRBV2, the J gene TRBJ2-2, with a possible D match to TRBD1 (6 bases). Sample collection was performed from a patient treated with IRX-2 immunotherapy. The receptor comes from a human donor with breast cancer. CDR3 sequence (DNA): TGTGCCAGCCTACAGGGCCGTGGCACCGGGGAGCTGTTTTTT. It is translated as CASLQGRGTGELFF. The variable domain in full, with the rest retrieved from reference TRBV2 and TRBJ2-2, is EPEVTQTPSHQVTQMGQEVILRCVPISNHLYFYWYRQILGQKVEFLVSFYNNEISEKSEIFDDQFSVERPDGSNFTLKIRSTKLEDSAMYFCASLQGRGTGELFFGEGSRLTVL.